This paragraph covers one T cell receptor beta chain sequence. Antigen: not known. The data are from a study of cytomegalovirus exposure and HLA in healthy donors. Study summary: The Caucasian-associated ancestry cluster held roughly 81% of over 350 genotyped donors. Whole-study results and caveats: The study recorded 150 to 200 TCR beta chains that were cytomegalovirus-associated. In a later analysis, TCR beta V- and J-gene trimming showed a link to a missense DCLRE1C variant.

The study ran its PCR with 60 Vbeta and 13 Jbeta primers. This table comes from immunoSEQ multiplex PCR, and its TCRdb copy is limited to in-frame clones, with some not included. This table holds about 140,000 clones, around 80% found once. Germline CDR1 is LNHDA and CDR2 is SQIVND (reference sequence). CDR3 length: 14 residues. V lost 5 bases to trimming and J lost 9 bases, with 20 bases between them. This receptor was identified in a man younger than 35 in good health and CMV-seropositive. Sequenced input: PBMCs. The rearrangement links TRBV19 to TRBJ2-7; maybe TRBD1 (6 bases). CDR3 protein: CASSDGQFPLGQYF. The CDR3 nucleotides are TGTGCCAGTAGTGATGGACAGTTCCCATTAGGGCAGTACTTC.